The count of the clone carrying this TCR beta chain is one. These data come from a study of T cell changes during pregnancy in multiple sclerosis. The junction had 10 bases not matched to a gene; V was cut back by 6 bases and J by 16 bases. Germline V gene sequence: CDR1 MNHNY, CDR2 SVGAGI (reference sequence). CDR3 length: 13 amino acids. The table came from immunoSEQ multiplex PCR; TCRdb's copy has only in-frame clones and leaves some out. The sample yields about 75,000 clones, under 95% seen once. The receptor was isolated from a female donor with multiple sclerosis, enrolled in a pregnancy study. The input for sequencing was CD4+ T cells from peripheral blood mononuclear cells, taken before pregnancy. The rearrangement joins TRBV6-6 to TRBJ1-4; 11 nucleotides line up with TRBD1. The CDR3 sequence: CASSLTSGTGGFF. CDR3 nucleotides: TGTGCCAGCAGCCTTACTTCCGGGACAGGGGGGTTTTTT.